This T cell receptor beta chain was obtained from a study of regulatory T cells in long-lasting Graves disease. The time point here: newly diagnosed GD, antithyroid drugs for less than 3 months. Extracted PBMC RNA gave rise to the TCR library. In building TCR beta libraries, iRepertoire HTBI primers were used together with Arm-PCR of CDR3 regions. In TCRdb, the multiplex PCR reads were re-called with MiXCR into one record per CDR3 protein. The table lists under 500,000 distinct CDR3 sequences, over 15% of them singletons, with around a tenth in the top ten. This clonotype was observed many times. The ends were cut back, 2 bases at V and 5 bases at J, with 10 bases in the middle. CDR1 is MNHEY, CDR2 SVGAGI, per germline. The CDR3 spans 13 residues. A further study also used this sample, focusing on T cells in Graves' hyperthyroidism and ophthalmopathy. That publication notes: A set of HTBI primers served as the primers for a first-round RT-PCR of the TCR CDR3.

The sample in question was peripheral blood mononuclear cells (PBMCs), obtained at new diagnosis, from a patient treated with antithyroid drugs. The receptor was isolated from a woman under 40 with Graves disease. The chain uses TRBV6-5 and TRBJ2-7; a weak D match, TRBD2 (5 bases). The CDR3 protein is CASSYATGNEQYF. Written as DNA, the CDR3 is TGTGCCAGCAGTTACGCGACCGGGAACGAGCAGTACTTC.